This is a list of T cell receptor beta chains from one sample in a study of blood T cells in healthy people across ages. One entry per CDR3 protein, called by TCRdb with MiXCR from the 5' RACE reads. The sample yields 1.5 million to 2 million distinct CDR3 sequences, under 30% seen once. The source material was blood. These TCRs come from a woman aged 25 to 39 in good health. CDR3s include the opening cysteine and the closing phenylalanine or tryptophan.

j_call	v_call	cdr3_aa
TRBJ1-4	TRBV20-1	CSCRGANEKRFF
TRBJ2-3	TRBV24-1	CATGASTDTQYF
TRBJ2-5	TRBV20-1	CSARDYGPSLDRAGPQETQYF
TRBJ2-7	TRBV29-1	CSVVDRDASYEQYF
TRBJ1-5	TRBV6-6	CASSHREVDQPQHF
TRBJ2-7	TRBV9	CASSVDPGSSYEQYF
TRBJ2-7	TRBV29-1	CSVAPRGSYEQYF
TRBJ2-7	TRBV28	CASSPYHRASTEQYF
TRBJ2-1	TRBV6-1	CASSEDLAEATYNEQFF
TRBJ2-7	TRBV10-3	CAISDPGVQGGLSYEQYF
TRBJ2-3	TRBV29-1	CSVGLHTSGGGGTDTQYF
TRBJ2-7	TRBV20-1	CSARVGGSGSSYEQYF
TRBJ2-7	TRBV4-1	CASSQLGHNYEQYF
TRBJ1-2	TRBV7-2	CAGSDQKYYGYTF
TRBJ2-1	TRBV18	CASSSYPLAGANEQFF
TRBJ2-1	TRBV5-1	CASSLSGKPPEEQFF
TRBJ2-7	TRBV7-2	CASSFRESRSYEQYF
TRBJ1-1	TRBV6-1	CAGGAGILRNTEAFF
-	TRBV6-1	CVSSGQVGGQGHEQYF
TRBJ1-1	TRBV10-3	CAISLTGNTEAFF
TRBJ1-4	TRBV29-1	CSVRTRGEEKLFF
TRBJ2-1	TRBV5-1	CASSPQGGSYNEQFF
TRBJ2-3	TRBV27	CASSLTSLQGADTQYF
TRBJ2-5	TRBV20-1	CSAGLGLALGETQYF
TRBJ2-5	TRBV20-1	CSARDLEGKETQYF
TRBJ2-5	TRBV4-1	CASSQFGGEETQYF
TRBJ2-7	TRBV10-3	CAISEPFSGTYEQYF
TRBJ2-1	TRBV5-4	CASTGEFRAASYNEQFF
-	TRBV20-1	CSTRDWGQGETQYF
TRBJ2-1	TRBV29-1	CSVAENNEQFF
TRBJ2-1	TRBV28	CASSSLLWEQFF
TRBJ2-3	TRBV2	CASSESSFWDTQYF
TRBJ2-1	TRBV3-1	CASSRSGAANNEQFF
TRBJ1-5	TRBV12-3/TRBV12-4	CASTIRTGANQPQHF
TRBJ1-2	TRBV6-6	CASSYSGGQGGGYTF
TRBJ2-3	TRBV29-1	CSVDGRGTDTQYF
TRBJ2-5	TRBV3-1	CASSQALSSSFEQYF
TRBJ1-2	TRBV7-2	CASSLPGPFGYTF
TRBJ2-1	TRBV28	CASSFATGVGGEQFF
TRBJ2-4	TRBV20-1	CSARDTGNWAKNIQYF